The clone carrying this T cell receptor beta chain was counted a single time. This entry comes from a study of OX40 agonist ivuxolimab in advanced cancers. CDR1 and CDR2 from the germline V gene are WSHSY and SAAADI. The CDR3 sequence is 16 residues long. V was cut by 8 bases and J by 0 bases, with 19 bases left in between. Sequencing was performed with immunoSEQ multiplex PCR; in TCRdb, only in-frame clones are kept and a portion is missing. The table records approximately 100,000 clones, around 92% of them present only once. This clonotype originated in an adult with an advanced solid tumor such as melanoma, head and neck, liver or kidney cancer. The chain uses TRBV10-2 and TRBJ1-1; D possibly corresponds to TRBD1 (6 bases). The sample in question was CD4+ or CD8+ T cells sorted from blood, obtained in a trial of the OX40 agonist ivuxolimab. The CDR3 DNA reads TGCGCCAGCCGACGTCCATTTACAGGGATGAACACTGAAGCTTTCTTT. Its protein product is CASRRPFTGMNTEAFF.